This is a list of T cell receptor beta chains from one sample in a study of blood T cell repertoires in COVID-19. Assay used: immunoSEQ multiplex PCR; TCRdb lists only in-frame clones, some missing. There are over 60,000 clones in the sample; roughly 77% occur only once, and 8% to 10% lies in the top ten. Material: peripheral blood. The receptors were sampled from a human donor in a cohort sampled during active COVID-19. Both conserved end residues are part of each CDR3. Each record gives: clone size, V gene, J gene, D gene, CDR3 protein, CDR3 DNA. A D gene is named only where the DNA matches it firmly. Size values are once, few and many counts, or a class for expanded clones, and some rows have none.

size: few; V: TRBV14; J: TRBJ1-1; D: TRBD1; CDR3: CASSLTGGTEAFF; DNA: TGTGCCAGCAGCCTGACAGGGGGCACTGAAGCTTTCTTT
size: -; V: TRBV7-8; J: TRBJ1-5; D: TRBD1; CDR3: CASSFRQGQQPQHF; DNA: TGTGCCAGCAGCTTCCGACAGGGTCAGCAGCCCCAGCATTTT
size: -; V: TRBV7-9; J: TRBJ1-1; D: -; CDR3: CASSPLGRMNTEAFF; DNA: TGTGCCAGCAGCCCCTTGGGGCGGATGAACACTGAAGCTTTCTTT
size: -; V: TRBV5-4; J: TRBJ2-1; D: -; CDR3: CASSLGTYASFHNEQFF; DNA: TGTGCCAGCAGCCTCGGGACTTACGCCTCCTTCCACAATGAGCAGTTCTTC
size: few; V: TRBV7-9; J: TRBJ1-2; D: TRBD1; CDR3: CASSFRQGADYGYTF; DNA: TGTGCCAGCAGCTTTAGACAGGGGGCGGACTATGGCTACACCTTC
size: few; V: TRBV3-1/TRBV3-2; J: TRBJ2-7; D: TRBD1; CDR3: CASSQKSRNGTDEQYF; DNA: TGTGCCAGCAGCCAAAAGAGCAGAAATGGGACAGACGAGCAGTACTTC
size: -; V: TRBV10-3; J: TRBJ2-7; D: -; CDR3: CAISTRDEQYF; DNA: TGTGCCATCAGTACCCGCGACGAGCAGTACTTC
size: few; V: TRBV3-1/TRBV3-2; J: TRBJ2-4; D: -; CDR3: CASSQVDEGLAKNIQYF; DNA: TGTGCCAGCAGCCAAGTTGACGAGGGACTAGCCAAAAACATTCAGTACTTC
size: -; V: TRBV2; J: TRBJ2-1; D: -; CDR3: CASSDQGGSYNEQFF; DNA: TGTGCCAGCAGTGATCAGGGCGGCTCCTACAATGAGCAGTTCTTC
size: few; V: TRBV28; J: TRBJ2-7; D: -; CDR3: CASSLSSAYEQYF; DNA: TGTGCCAGCAGTTTATCCAGCGCCTACGAGCAGTACTTC
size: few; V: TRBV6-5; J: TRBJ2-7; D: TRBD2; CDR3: CASARREGPYEQYF; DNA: TGTGCCAGCGCCCGGCGGGAGGGCCCCTACGAGCAGTACTTC
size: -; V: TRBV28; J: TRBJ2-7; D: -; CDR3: CASTLLGGPGSEQYF; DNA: TGTGCCAGCACCTTGCTGGGGGGGCCTGGTTCTGAGCAGTACTTC
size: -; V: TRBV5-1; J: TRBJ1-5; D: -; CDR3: CASSPLPGSNQPQHF; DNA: TGCGCCAGCAGCCCTTTACCTGGCAGCAATCAGCCCCAGCATTTT
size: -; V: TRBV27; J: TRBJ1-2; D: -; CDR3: CASSQGAEYGYTF; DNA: TGTGCCAGCAGCCAAGGGGCGGAGTATGGCTACACCTTC
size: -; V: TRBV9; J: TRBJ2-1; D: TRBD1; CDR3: CASTSGQGYEQFF; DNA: TGTGCCAGCACGTCGGGACAGGGATATGAGCAGTTCTTC
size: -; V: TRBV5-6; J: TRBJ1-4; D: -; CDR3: CASSRTANEKLFF; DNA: TGTGCCAGCAGCAGGACAGCTAATGAAAAACTGTTTTTT
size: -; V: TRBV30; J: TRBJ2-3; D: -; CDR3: CAWSRGTSTDTQYF; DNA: TGTGCCTGGAGTCGGGGTACTAGCACAGATACGCAGTATTTT
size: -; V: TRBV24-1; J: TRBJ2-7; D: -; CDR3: CATSSGDSTYEQYF; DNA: TGTGCCACCAGTTCAGGCGACAGCACCTACGAGCAGTACTTC
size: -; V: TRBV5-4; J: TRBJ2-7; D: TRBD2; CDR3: CASSPGGGRPYEQYF; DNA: TGTGCCAGCAGCCCCGGGGGCGGGAGGCCCTACGAGCAGTACTTC
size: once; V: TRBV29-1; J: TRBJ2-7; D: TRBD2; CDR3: CSVERDDYEQYF; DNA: TGCAGCGTCGAGCGGGATGACTACGAGCAGTACTTC
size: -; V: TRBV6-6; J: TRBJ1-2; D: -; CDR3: CASSQQFGYTF; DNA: TGTGCCAGCAGCCAACAATTTGGCTACACCTTC
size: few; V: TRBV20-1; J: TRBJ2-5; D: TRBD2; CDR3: CSASIDGRNQETQYF; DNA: TGCAGTGCTAGTATCGACGGGAGGAACCAAGAGACCCAGTACTTC
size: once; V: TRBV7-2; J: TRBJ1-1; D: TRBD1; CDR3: CASSSGQMNTEAFF; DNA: TGTGCCAGCAGTTCGGGACAGATGAACACTGAAGCTTTCTTT
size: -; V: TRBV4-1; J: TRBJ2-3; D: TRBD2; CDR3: CASSQDLAGGTDTQYF; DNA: TGCGCCAGCAGCCAAGATCTCGCGGGGGGCACAGATACGCAGTATTTT
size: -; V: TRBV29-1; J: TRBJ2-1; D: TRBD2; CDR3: CSASGEGNNEQFF; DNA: TGCAGCGCAAGCGGGGAGGGTAACAATGAGCAGTTCTTC
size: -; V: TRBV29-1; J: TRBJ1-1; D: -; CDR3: CSVERGGRGTEAFF; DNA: TGCAGCGTTGAAAGGGGGGGGCGCGGTACTGAAGCTTTCTTT
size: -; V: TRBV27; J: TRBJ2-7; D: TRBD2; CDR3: CASSPSGRPYEQYF; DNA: TGTGCCAGCAGCCCTAGCGGTCGCCCCTACGAGCAGTACTTC
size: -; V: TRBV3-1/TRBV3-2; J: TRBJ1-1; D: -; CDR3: CASSQARRGTEAFF; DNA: TGTGCCAGCAGCCAAGCGAGGAGGGGCACTGAAGCTTTCTTT
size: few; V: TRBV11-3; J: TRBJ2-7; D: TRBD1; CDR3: CASSWDRDDEQYF; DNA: TGTGCCAGCAGCTGGGACAGGGATGACGAGCAGTACTTC
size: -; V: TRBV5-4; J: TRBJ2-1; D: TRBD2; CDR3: CASSFVRTSGREKGDEQFF; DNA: TGTGCCAGCAGCTTCGTAAGGACTAGCGGGAGGGAAAAGGGCGATGAGCAGTTCTTC
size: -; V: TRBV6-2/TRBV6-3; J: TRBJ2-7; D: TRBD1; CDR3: CASSPGQGSTYEQYF; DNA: TGTGCCAGCAGCCCGGGACAGGGGAGTACTTACGAGCAGTACTTC
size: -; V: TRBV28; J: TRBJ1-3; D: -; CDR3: CASRETTSGNTIYF; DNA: TGTGCCAGCCGAGAGACAACCTCTGGAAACACCATATATTTT
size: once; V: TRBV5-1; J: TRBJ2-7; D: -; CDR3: CASSFGQLMERQYF; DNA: TGCGCCAGCAGCTTCGGACAGCTAATGGAACGGCAGTACTTC
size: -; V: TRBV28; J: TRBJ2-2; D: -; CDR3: CASSPNHFPGELFF; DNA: TGTGCCAGCAGTCCAAATCACTTCCCCGGGGAGCTGTTTTTT
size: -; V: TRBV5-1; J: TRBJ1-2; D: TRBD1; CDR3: CASSSDRVSYGYTF; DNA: TGCGCCAGCAGCTCCGACAGGGTCTCCTATGGCTACACCTTC
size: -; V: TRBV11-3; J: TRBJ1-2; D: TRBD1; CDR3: CASSSWTGRRGYTF; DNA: TGTGCCAGCAGCTCATGGACAGGCCGTAGGGGCTACACCTTC
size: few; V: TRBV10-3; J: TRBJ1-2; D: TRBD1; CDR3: CAISDRQGWDGYTF; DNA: TGTGCCATCAGTGACCGACAGGGATGGGATGGCTACACCTTC
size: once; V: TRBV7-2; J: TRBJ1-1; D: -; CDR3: CASSLGLQGRYTEAFF; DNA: TGTGCCAGCAGCTTAGGACTTCAGGGAAGGTACACTGAAGCTTTCTTT
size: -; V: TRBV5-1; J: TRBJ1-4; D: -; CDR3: CASSWGGARTTNEKLFF; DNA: TGCGCCAGCAGCTGGGGTGGGGCCAGGACAACTAATGAAAAACTGTTTTTT
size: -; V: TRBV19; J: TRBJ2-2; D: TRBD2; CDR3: CASSMGLAGYGELFF; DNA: TGTGCCAGTAGTATGGGACTAGCGGGATATGGGGAGCTGTTTTTT
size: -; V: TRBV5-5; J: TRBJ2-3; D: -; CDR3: CASSTGTTDTQYF; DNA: TGTGCCAGCAGTACAGGGACCACAGATACGCAGTATTTT
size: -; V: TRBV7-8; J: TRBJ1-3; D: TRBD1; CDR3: CASSRGQGSSGNTIYF; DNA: TGTGCCAGCAGCCGAGGACAGGGAAGCTCTGGAAACACCATATATTTT
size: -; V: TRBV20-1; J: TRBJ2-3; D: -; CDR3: CSASRYSEDTQYF; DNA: TGCAGTGCTAGTCGTTACTCCGAAGATACGCAGTATTTT
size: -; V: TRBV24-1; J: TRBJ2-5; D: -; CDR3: CATSDFRQGLETQYF; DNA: TGTGCCACCAGTGATTTCCGGCAGGGCCTGGAGACCCAGTACTTC
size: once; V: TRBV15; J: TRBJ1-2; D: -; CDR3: CATSRDLVTETYGYTF; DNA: TGTGCCACCAGCAGAGATCTTGTGACAGAGACCTATGGCTACACCTTC
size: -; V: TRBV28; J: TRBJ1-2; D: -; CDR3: CASSPQILYGYTF; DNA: TGTGCCAGCAGTCCACAGATTCTCTATGGCTACACCTTC
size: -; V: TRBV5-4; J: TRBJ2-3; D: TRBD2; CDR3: CASSWTSGSTDTQYF; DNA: TGTGCCAGCAGCTGGACTAGCGGGAGCACAGATACGCAGTATTTT
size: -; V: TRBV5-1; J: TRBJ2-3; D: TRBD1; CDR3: CASSLIGTVTDTQYF; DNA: TGCGCCAGCAGCTTGATCGGGACAGTCACAGATACGCAGTATTTT
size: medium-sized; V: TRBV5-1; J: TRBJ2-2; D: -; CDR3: CASAELNTGELFF; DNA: TGCGCCAGCGCCGAGCTCAACACCGGGGAGCTGTTTTTT
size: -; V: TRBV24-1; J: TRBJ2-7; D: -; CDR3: CATSDPKRGFYEQYF; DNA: TGTGCCACCAGTGATCCGAAAAGGGGGTTCTACGAGCAGTACTTC
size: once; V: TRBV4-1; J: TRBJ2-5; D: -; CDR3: CASSREERMQETQYF; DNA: TGCGCCAGCAGCCGGGAGGAGCGGATGCAAGAGACCCAGTACTTC
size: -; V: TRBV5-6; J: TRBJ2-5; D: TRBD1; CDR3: CASSSRDRGTETQYF; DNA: TGTGCCAGCAGCTCTCGGGACAGGGGGACAGAGACCCAGTACTTC
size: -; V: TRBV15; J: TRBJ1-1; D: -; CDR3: CATSREWGGAFF; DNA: TGTGCCACCAGCAGAGAGTGGGGGGGTGCTTTCTTT
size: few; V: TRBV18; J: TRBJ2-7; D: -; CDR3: CASSPPAVFYEQYF; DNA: TGTGCCAGCTCACCACCGGCAGTGTTCTACGAGCAGTACTTC
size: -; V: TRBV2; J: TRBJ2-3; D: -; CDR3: CASSFRELVDTQYF; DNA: TGTGCCAGCAGCTTCAGGGAATTGGTAGATACGCAGTATTTT
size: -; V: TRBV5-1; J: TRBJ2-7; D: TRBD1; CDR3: CASSLGGTGGAYEQYF; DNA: TGCGCCAGCAGCTTGGGTGGGACAGGGGGCGCCTACGAGCAGTACTTC
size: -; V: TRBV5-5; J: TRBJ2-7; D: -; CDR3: CASSLGRAYEQYF; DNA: TGTGCCAGCAGCTTGGGCAGGGCGTACGAGCAGTACTTC
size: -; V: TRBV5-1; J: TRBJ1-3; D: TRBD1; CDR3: CASSLEGAENTIYF; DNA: TGCGCCAGCAGCTTGGAGGGGGCTGAGAACACCATATATTTT